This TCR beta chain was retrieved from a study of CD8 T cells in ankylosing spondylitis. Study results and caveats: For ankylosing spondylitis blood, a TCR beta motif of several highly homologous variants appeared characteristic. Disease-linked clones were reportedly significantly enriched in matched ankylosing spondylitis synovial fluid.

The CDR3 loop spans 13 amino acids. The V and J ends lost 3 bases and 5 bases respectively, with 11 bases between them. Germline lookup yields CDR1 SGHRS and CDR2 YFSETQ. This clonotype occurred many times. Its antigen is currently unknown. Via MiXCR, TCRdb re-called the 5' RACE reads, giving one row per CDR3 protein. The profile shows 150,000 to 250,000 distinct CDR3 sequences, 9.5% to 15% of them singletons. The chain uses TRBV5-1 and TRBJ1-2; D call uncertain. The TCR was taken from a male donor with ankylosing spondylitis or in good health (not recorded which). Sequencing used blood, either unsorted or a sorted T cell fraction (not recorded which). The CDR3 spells CASSSDPPYGYTF. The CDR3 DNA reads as TGCGCCAGCAGCTCAGATCCGCCATATGGCTACACCTTC.